The 5 T cell receptor beta chains in this list originate from one sample, sequenced in a study of blood T cell repertoires in COVID-19. Produced via immunoSEQ multiplex PCR; TCRdb's table is partial and in-frame only. This repertoire shows approximately 180,000 clones, 75% to 90% found once; its top ten account for more than 2.5%. Sequenced input: peripheral blood. These receptors originate from a man between 60 and 70 years old with acute or convalescent COVID-19.

The rearrangement uses TRBV15 and TRBJ2-3, with 14 positions matching TRBD2. V lost 7 bases to trimming and J lost 3 bases; unmatched junction nucleotides: 6. Germline V gives CDR1 LNHNV, CDR2 YYDKDF (reference sequence). CDR3 size: 16 residues. The CDR3 DNA reads TGTGCCACCAAAGGACTAGCGGGAGGTTGGACAGATACGCAGTATTTT. Translating gives CATKGLAGGWTDTQYF.

The rearrangement uses TRBV19 and TRBJ1-2, with D perhaps matching TRBD1 (5 bases). The germline CDR1 and CDR2 sequences are LNHDA and SQIVND (reference sequence). The CDR3 extends over 14 amino acids. Trimming took 4 bases from V and 2 from J, leaving 11 bases between them. The CDR3 reads CASSTLTANYGYTF. The CDR3 coding sequence is TGTGCCAGTAGTACGCTGACAGCAAACTATGGCTACACCTTC.

CDR3 in amino acids: CASSTDRGGYEQYF. In DNA form, the CDR3 reads TGCGCCAGCAGCACCGACAGGGGGGGGTACGAGCAGTACTTC. The V call is TRBV5-1, the J call TRBJ2-7; 9 positions match TRBD1. J lost 4 bases, V lost 4 bases, and 6 bases had no gene match. This CDR3 is built from 14 residues. Germline V lookup: CDR1 SGHRS, CDR2 YFSETQ.

The chain has TRBV6-5 and TRBJ1-4; D gene unclear. V was pared by 6 bases and J by 5 bases, with 16 bases between. The CDR3 contains 15 residues. CDR1 and CDR2 from the germline V gene are MNHEY and SVGAGI. DNA for the CDR3: TGTGCCAGCAGCCGCAGACAAGCATCCAATGAAAAACTGTTTTTT. Its translation is CASSRRQASNEKLFF.

The J gene is TRBJ2-1, the V gene TRBV6-4; 9 nucleotides agree with TRBD2. Germline CDR1 reads MRHNA; CDR2 reads SNTAGT. J was trimmed by 3 bases and V by 6 bases; bases with no gene match: 6. The CDR3 has 15 amino acids. CDR3: CASSAEAGGYNEQFF. CDR3 coding DNA: TGTGCCAGCAGCGCCGAAGCGGGAGGCTACAATGAGCAGTTCTTC.